The 31 T cell receptor beta chains below all came from one sample that was sequenced in a study of cytomegalovirus exposure and HLA in healthy donors. The PCR was carried out with 60 Vbeta primers and 13 Jbeta primers. Data came from immunoSEQ multiplex PCR; TCRdb stores just in-frame clones and leaves some out. The sample carries over 25,000 clones, 50% to 75% recorded once. Sequencing used PBMCs. The receptor set was obtained from a male donor in good health and CMV-seropositive.

This chain uses TRBV5-4 with TRBJ2-2; 11 nucleotides line up with TRBD1. This CDR3 is built from 16 residues. Looked up from germline, CDR1 is SGHNT and CDR2 is YYREEE (reference sequence). With 4 bases clipped from V and 4 bases from J, the junction kept 6 bases outside the gene matches. In DNA form, the CDR3 reads TGTGCCAGCAGCACTCGGACAGGGGGCTTCACCGGGGAGCTGTTTTTT. Its protein product is CASSTRTGGFTGELFF.

The table lists this clone with a few counts. This rearrangement joins TRBV7-9 to TRBJ1-5; D is perhaps TRBD1 (6 bases). V lost 3 bases, J lost 1 base, and 10 bases lay in between. Germline V lookup: CDR1 SEHNR, CDR2 FQNEAQ (reference sequence). This CDR3 is 15 amino acids long. CDR3 loop: CASSLGRGSNQPQHF. CDR3 sequence (DNA): TGTGCCAGCAGCTTGGGCAGGGGCAGCAATCAGCCCCAGCATTTT.

The chain has TRBV5-6 and TRBJ1-1, with a weak D call TRBD1 (6 bases). The CDR3 loop spans 14 amino acids. Between the trimmed V and J ends, which lost 5 bases and 3 bases, there was a span of 14 bases. The germline CDR1 and CDR2 sequences are SGHDT and YYEEEE. The chain's CDR3 is CASRRWGRDTEAFF. In DNA form, the CDR3 reads TGTGCCAGCAGGCGATGGGGGCGGGACACTGAAGCTTTCTTT.

This chain joins TRBV4-1 and TRBJ1-4; maybe TRBD1 (5 bases). The CDR3 loop spans 16 amino acids. Per the germline V gene, CDR1 is MGHRA and CDR2 is YSYEKL. V lost 4 bases, J lost 5 bases, and 17 bases lay in between. The CDR3 DNA reads as TGCGCCAGCAGCCGGATCCCGGGACGGGGGAATGAAAAACTGTTTTTT. It yields the protein CASSRIPGRGNEKLFF.

The V and J genes are TRBV11-3 and TRBJ2-7; D is possibly TRBD2 (6 bases). This CDR3 is 14 amino acids long. Germline loops: CDR1 SGHNT, CDR2 YENEEA. Trimming took off 1 base at V and 1 base at J, with 8 bases between the two ends. The CDR3 sequence is CASSLGGDSYEQYF. CDR3 sequence (DNA): TGTGCCAGCAGCTTAGGGGGGGATTCCTACGAGCAGTACTTC.

V usage is TRBV6-5 and J usage is TRBJ1-1; 10 bases are a match to TRBD1. The V and J ends lost 2 bases and 7 bases, in that order; junction bases with no gene match: 10. Germline V lookup: CDR1 MNHEY, CDR2 SVGAGI. The CDR3 sequence is 16 residues long. As DNA, the CDR3 is TGTGCCAGCAGTTACGACCTAAGGGACAGGGGATTTGAAGCTTTCTTT. It translates to CASSYDLRDRGFEAFF.

The chain uses TRBV19 and TRBJ1-2; D uncertain. Per germline, CDR1 LNHDA and CDR2 SQIVND (reference sequence). V lost 0 bases and J 4 bases, leaving 9 bases between the germline ends. The CDR3 totals 14 residues. The CDR3 reads CASSIDSRVYGYTF. The DNA of the CDR3 is TGTGCCAGTAGTATAGATTCGCGGGTCTATGGCTACACCTTC.

This chain links TRBV10-1 with TRBJ2-2, with 13 bases identical to TRBD2. Germline V lookup: CDR1 WNHNN, CDR2 SYGVQD (reference sequence). J gave up 5 bases and V 6 bases, and 6 bases lay outside the gene matches. The CDR3 consists of 16 residues. The CDR3 protein is CASSDGTSGMTGELFF. The CDR3 DNA follows: TGCGCCAGCAGCGACGGGACTAGCGGGATGACCGGGGAGCTGTTTTTT.

V usage is TRBV10-1 and J usage is TRBJ1-4; tentatively, D is TRBD1 (6 bases). Trimming cost V 3 bases and J 7 bases, with 15 bases left between them. Germline CDR1 WNHNN, CDR2 SYGVQD (reference sequence). This CDR3 contains 15 residues. CDR3 loop: CASSDRAGAGEKLFF. The DNA for the CDR3 is TGCGCCAGCAGTGATCGAGCAGGGGCGGGTGAAAAACTGTTTTTT.

The rearrangement uses TRBV6-1 and TRBJ1-4; TRBD1 matches at 8 bases. V lost 8 bases to trimming and J lost 6 bases; unmatched junction nucleotides: 8. The CDR3 is 14 amino acids. Per germline, CDR1 MNHNS and CDR2 SASEGT. CDR3 amino acids: CASRQGAIYEKLFF. The CDR3, as DNA: TGTGCCAGCCGGCAGGGGGCGATTTATGAAAAACTGTTTTTT.

This rearrangement joins TRBV18 to TRBJ1-5, with TRBD1 matching over 7 bases. Germline V gene lookup returns CDR1 KGHSH and CDR2 LQKENI. V shed 5 bases, J shed 1 base, and the junction held 5 bases outside the gene matches. The CDR3 length is 15 residues. CDR3 DNA sequence: TGTGCCAGCTCAGGGACAGTCGGAAGCAATCAGCCCCAGCATTTT. The encoded protein is CASSGTVGSNQPQHF.

This clone was counted between two and nine times. Here the CDR3 reads CASSLGQGGQPQHF. The CDR3 DNA is TGCGCCAGCAGCTTGGGACAGGGGGGACAGCCCCAGCATTTT. The V call is TRBV5-1, the J call TRBJ1-5; 9 positions match TRBD1. The germline V gene has CDR1 SGHRS and CDR2 YFSETQ. Trimming at V came to 0 bases and at J to 7 bases, leaving 2 bases not matched to a gene. The CDR3 contains 14 residues. The variable domain in full, completed from reference TRBV5-1 and TRBJ1-5, reads KAGVTQTPRYLIKTRGQQVTLSCSPISGHRSVSWYQQTPGQGLQFLFEYFSETQRNKGNFPGRFSGRQFSNSRSEMNVSTLELGDSALYLCASSLGQGGQPQHFGDGTRLSIL.

This clone is a singleton in its sample. The chain carries TRBV2 and TRBJ2-5, with D unresolved. The CDR3 spans 13 residues. V was shortened by 2 bases and J by 2 bases, with 6 bases between the two germline ends. CDR1 SNHLY and CDR2 FYNNEI come from the germline V gene. The CDR3 region has the DNA TGTGCCAGCAGTGAATCGGTACAAGAGACCCAGTACTTC. Its translation: CASSESVQETQYF.

The V gene is TRBV28, the J gene TRBJ1-1; D gene uncertain. The V gene's germline CDR1 is MDHEN and CDR2 SYDVKM. The CDR3 covers 14 residues. Trimming pared 4 bases from V and 1 base from J, leaving 10 bases between. The CDR3 spells CASSSRPRNTEAFF. For the CDR3, the DNA is TGTGCCAGCAGTTCCCGTCCCCGGAACACTGAAGCTTTCTTT. Full variable domain (outside the CDR3, taken from reference TRBV28 and TRBJ1-1): DVKVTQSSRYLVKRTGEKVFLECVQDMDHENMFWYRQDPGLGLRLIYFSYDVKMKEKGDIPEGYSVSREKKERFSLILESASTNQTSMYLCASSSRPRNTEAFFGQGTRLTVV.

The chain joins TRBV5-1 to TRBJ2-7, with 10 bases identical to TRBD1. V shed 5 bases and J 6 bases; nucleotides not matched to a gene: 5. The CDR3 totals 13 residues. The germline V gene has CDR1 SGHRS and CDR2 YFSETQ. The CDR3 reads CASRWDRGGEQYF. In nucleotides, the CDR3 is TGCGCCAGCAGGTGGGACAGGGGCGGCGAGCAGTACTTC.

The CDR3 spells CASSQGAATGRLAKNIQYF. The CDR3 coding sequence is TGTGCCAGCAGCCAGGGGGCCGCGACAGGCAGACTAGCCAAAAACATTCAGTACTTC. The chain recombines TRBV4-2 with TRBJ2-4; a possible D gene is TRBD1 (6 bases). With 3 bases removed from V and 0 bases from J, the gap between germline ends came to 21 bases. Germline CDR1 and CDR2: LGHNA and YNFKEQ. The CDR3 sequence is 19 residues long.

The chain employs TRBV27 and TRBJ1-1; D is perhaps TRBD1 (6 bases). This CDR3 comprises 11 residues. Germline CDR1 and CDR2: MNHEY and SMNVEV (reference sequence). Trimming took 6 bases from V and 7 from J, leaving 9 bases between them. Here the CDR3 reads CASSDRFEAFF. The CDR3 DNA reads as TGTGCCAGCAGCGACAGGTTTGAAGCTTTCTTT.

V usage is TRBV27 and J usage is TRBJ1-4; TRBD1 matches at 7 bases. The germline gives CDR1 MNHEY, CDR2 SMNVEV (reference sequence). The CDR3 is 14 amino acids. V dropped 3 bases and J dropped 7; count of bases not matched to a gene: 5. This CDR3 is CASSFFSGGEKLFF. CDR3 nucleotides: TGTGCCAGCAGTTTCTTCTCAGGGGGTGAAAAACTGTTTTTT.

This clone was seen more than once but under ten times. The rearrangement uses TRBV6-5 and TRBJ1-1; D call uncertain. Germline values: CDR1 MNHEY, CDR2 SVGAGI. The CDR3 covers 12 residues. Deletions cut 5 bases from V and 0 bases from J, with 4 bases between. In nucleotides, the CDR3 is TGTGCCAGCAGTACACTGAACACTGAAGCTTTCTTT. Its translation is CASSTLNTEAFF.

At least ten counts were recorded for this clone. The rearrangement joins TRBV6-1 to TRBJ1-5; 7 nucleotides agree with TRBD1. The ends lost 6 bases at V and 0 bases at J; junction bases unmatched: 5. Per germline, CDR1 MNHNS and CDR2 SASEGT. CDR3 length: 15 residues. This CDR3 is CASRWTGDSNQPQHF. DNA for the CDR3: TGTGCCAGCAGGTGGACAGGAGATAGCAATCAGCCCCAGCATTTT.

The count of this clone is one. The chain combines TRBV27 with TRBJ1-5; weak D call: TRBD1 (5 bases). The germline gives CDR1 MNHEY, CDR2 SMNVEV (reference sequence). Trimming took off 1 base at V and 4 bases at J, with 8 bases between the two ends. This CDR3 is 14 amino acids long. CDR3 DNA: TGTGCCAGCAGTTTATTTCAGGGAAATCAGCCCCAGCATTTT. Its translation is CASSLFQGNQPQHF.

The CDR3 DNA reads as TGTGCCAGTAGTATAAGAGGGACTAGCGGGAGCGATGAGCAGTTCTTC. Its protein is CASSIRGTSGSDEQFF. This chain links TRBV19 with TRBJ2-1, with 14 bases aligning to TRBD2. The length of the CDR3 is 16 residues. V gave up 2 bases and J gave up 8 bases; unmatched junction bases: 5. Germline V gene sequence: CDR1 LNHDA, CDR2 SQIVND (reference sequence).

The V and J genes are TRBV6-4 and TRBJ1-1, with TRBD1 as a possible D gene (5 bases). V was trimmed by 5 bases and J by 2 bases, leaving 12 bases between them. This CDR3 is built from 14 residues. The germline gives CDR1 MRHNA, CDR2 SNTAGT. For the CDR3, the DNA is TGTGCCAGCAGTCCGTCTCAGGGAAACACTGAAGCTTTCTTT. It codes for CASSPSQGNTEAFF.

The gene calls are TRBV4-1 and TRBJ2-7; D call uncertain. V was shortened by 4 bases and J by 3 bases, with 16 bases between the two germline ends. From germline, CDR1 is MGHRA and CDR2 YSYEKL. The CDR3 length is 15 residues. The DNA of the CDR3 is TGCGCCAGCAGCCGAGAGGTCAGCGTCCTCTACGAGCAGTACTTC. Protein: CASSREVSVLYEQYF.

This clone was seen a single time. The J gene is TRBJ1-6, the V gene TRBV6-5; weak D call: TRBD1 (5 bases). The germline V gene has CDR1 MNHEY and CDR2 SVGAGI. Trimming took 2 bases from V and 9 from J, leaving 11 bases between them. The CDR3 spans 14 residues. CDR3 bases: TGTGCCAGCAGTTACGGGCAGGGAGGTTCACCCCTCCACTTT. This codes for CASSYGQGGSPLHF.

This clone was counted between two and nine times. V and J are TRBV5-1 and TRBJ2-2, with D tentatively TRBD1 (5 bases). Germline values: CDR1 SGHRS, CDR2 YFSETQ. V lost 3 bases to trimming and J lost 3 bases, with 6 bases between them. The CDR3 contains 13 residues. Here the CDR3 reads CASSSGYTGELFF. For the CDR3, the DNA is TGCGCCAGCAGCTCAGGGTACACCGGGGAGCTGTTTTTT.

The chain joins TRBV2 to TRBJ1-3; the D is unclear. Germline-derived CDR1 and CDR2 are SNHLY and FYNNEI. This CDR3 has 13 residues. V dropped 5 bases and J dropped 7 bases, with 12 bases sitting between them. CDR3 sequence reads: CASSRGFWNTIYF. CDR3 DNA sequence: TGTGCCAGCAGTAGAGGGTTCTGGAACACCATATATTTT.

This chain connects TRBV5-6 to TRBJ2-2; D remains unclear. Between the trimmed V and J ends, which lost 4 bases and 1 base, there was a span of 5 bases. CDR1 and CDR2 from the germline V gene are SGHDT and YYEEEE. This CDR3 contains 13 residues. The CDR3 region has the DNA TGTGCCAGCAGCCGACAGAACACCGGGGAGCTGTTTTTT. Its protein is CASSRQNTGELFF.

V gene TRBV19 combines with J gene TRBJ2-1; 7 bases align to TRBD1. The CDR3 extends over 18 amino acids. Trimming removed 3 bases from V and 4 bases from J; junction bases left unmatched: 15. From germline, CDR1 is LNHDA and CDR2 SQIVND (reference sequence). The CDR3 spells CASSIESGTDHLYNEQFF. The CDR3, as DNA: TGTGCCAGTAGTATTGAGTCTGGGACAGACCATCTGTACAATGAGCAGTTCTTC. Full variable domain (outside the CDR3, taken from reference TRBV19 and TRBJ2-1): DGGITQSPKYLFRKEGQNVTLSCEQNLNHDAMYWYRQDPGQGLRLIYYSQIVNDFQKGDIAEGYSVSREKKESFPLTVTSAQKNPTAFYLCASSIESGTDHLYNEQFFGPGTRLTVL.

There are a few counts of this clone. V and J are TRBV6-1 and TRBJ1-5; D is possibly TRBD1 (5 bases). The germline V gene has CDR1 MNHNS and CDR2 SASEGT. This CDR3 has 15 amino acids. Between the trimmed V and J ends, which lost 7 bases and 2 bases, there was a span of 15 bases. In DNA form, the CDR3 reads TGTGCCAGCACCCAGGCGGGGGGTCGCAATCAGCCCCAGCATTTT. This sequence encodes CASTQAGGRNQPQHF.

There are a few counts of this clone. The J gene is TRBJ1-3, the V gene TRBV2; D is unresolved. The CDR3 length is 14 residues. Trimming pared 4 bases from V and 4 bases from J, leaving 11 bases between. Per germline, CDR1 SNHLY and CDR2 FYNNEI. For the CDR3, the DNA is TGTGCCAGCAGTGGAGAGGGAACCGGAAACACCATATATTTT. It specifies CASSGEGTGNTIYF.